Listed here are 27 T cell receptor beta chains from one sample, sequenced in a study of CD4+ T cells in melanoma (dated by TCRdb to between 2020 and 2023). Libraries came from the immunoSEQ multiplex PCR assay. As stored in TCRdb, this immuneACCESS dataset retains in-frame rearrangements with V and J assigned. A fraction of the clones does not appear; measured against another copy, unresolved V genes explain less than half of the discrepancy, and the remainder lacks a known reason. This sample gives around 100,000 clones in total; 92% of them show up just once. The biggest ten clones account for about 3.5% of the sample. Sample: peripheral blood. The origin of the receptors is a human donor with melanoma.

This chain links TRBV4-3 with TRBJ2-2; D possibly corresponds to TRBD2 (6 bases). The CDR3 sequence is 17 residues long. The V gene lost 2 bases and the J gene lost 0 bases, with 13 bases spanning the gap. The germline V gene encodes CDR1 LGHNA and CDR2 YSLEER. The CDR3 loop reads CASSQYSGLSNTGELFF. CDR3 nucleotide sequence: TGCGCCAGCAGCCAATACTCGGGACTTTCGAACACCGGGGAGCTGTTTTTT.

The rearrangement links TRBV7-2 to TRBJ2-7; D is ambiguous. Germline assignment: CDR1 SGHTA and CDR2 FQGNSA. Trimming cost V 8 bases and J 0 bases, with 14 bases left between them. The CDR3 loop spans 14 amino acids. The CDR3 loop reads CASAFWPNSYEQYF. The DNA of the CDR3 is TGTGCCAGCGCTTTTTGGCCCAACTCCTACGAGCAGTACTTC.

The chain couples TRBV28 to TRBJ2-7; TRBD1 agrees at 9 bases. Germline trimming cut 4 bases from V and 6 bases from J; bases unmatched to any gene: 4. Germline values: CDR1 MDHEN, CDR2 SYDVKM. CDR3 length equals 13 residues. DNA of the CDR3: TGTGCCAGCAGTTCCCCGGGACAGGGCGAGCAGTACTTC. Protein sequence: CASSSPGQGEQYF.

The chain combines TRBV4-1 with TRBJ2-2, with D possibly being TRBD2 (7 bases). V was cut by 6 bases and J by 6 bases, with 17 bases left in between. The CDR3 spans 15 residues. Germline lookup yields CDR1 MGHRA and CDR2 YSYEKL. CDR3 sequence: CASRPGPGGPGELFF. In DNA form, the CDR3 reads TGCGCCAGCAGGCCGGGACCCGGGGGGCCCGGGGAGCTGTTTTTT.

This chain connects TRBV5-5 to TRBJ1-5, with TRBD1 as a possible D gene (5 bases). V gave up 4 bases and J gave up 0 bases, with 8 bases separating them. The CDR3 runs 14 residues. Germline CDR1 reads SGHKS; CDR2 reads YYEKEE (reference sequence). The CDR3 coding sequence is TGTGCCAGCAGCCCGGGGCCTAGCAATCAGCCCCAGCATTTT. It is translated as CASSPGPSNQPQHF.

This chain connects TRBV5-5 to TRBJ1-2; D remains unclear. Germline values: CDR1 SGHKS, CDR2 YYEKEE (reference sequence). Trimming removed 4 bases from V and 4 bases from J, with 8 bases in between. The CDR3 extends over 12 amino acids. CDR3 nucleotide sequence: TGTGCCAGCAGCGAAACCCTCTATGGCTACACCTTC. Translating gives CASSETLYGYTF.

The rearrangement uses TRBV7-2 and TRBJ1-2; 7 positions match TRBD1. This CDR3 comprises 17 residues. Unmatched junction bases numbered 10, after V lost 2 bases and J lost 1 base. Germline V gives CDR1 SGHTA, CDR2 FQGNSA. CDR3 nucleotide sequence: TGTGCCAGCAGCTTAAGGCAGGGGGGAGCCAGTAACTATGGCTACACCTTC. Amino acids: CASSLRQGGASNYGYTF.

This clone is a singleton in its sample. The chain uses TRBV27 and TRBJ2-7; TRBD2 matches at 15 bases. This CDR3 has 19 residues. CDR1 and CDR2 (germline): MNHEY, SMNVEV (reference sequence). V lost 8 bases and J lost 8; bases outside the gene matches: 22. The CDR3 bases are TGTGCCAGCGCCCTACGTCCGGGACTAGCGGGAGGTCCCCGGGGAAAGCAGTACTTC. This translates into CASALRPGLAGGPRGKQYF.

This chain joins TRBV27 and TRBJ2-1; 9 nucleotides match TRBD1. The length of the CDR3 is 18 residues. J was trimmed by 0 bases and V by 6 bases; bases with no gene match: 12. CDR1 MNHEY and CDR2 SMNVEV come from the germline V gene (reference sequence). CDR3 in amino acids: CASSYPPRTGASYNEQFF. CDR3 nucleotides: TGTGCCAGCAGCTACCCCCCCCGGACAGGGGCCTCCTACAATGAGCAGTTCTTC.

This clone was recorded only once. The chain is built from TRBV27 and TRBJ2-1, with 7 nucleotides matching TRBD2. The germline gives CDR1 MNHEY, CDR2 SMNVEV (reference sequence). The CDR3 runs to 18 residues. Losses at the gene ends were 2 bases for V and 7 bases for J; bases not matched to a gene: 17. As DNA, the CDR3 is TGTGCCAGCAGTTTACCGCTCAACAGGCTACCAGCGGGGAATGAGCAGTTCTTC. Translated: CASSLPLNRLPAGNEQFF.

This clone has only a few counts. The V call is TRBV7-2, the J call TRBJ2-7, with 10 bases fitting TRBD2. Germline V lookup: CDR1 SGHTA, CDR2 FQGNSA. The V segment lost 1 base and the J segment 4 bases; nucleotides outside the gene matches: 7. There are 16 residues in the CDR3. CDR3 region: CASSLEASGGLYEQYF. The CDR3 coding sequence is TGTGCCAGCAGCTTAGAGGCTAGCGGGGGACTGTACGAGCAGTACTTC.

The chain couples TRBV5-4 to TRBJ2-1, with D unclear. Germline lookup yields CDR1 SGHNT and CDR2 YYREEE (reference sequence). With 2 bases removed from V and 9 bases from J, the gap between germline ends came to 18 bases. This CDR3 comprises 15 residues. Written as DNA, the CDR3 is TGTGCCAGCAGCTTTTCCGGAGCTATTGCGGTTGAGCAGTTCTTC. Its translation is CASSFSGAIAVEQFF.

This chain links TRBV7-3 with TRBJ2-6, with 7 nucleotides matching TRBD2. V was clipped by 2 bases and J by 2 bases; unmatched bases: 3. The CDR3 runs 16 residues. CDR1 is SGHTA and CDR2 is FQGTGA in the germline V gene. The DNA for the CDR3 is TGTGCCAGCAGCTTAGGGGGGGGAGCTGGGGCCAACGTCCTGACTTTC. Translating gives CASSLGGGAGANVLTF.

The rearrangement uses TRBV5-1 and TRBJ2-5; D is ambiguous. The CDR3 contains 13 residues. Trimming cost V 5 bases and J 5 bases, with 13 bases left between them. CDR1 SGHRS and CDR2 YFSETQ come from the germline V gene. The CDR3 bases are TGCGCCAGCAGTCTCTCCGCGAGGGAGACCCAGTACTTC. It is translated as CASSLSARETQYF. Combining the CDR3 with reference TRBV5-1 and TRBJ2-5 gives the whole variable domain KAGVTQTPRYLIKTRGQQVTLSCSPISGHRSVSWYQQTPGQGLQFLFEYFSETQRNKGNFPGRFSGRQFSNSRSEMNVSTLELGDSALYLCASSLSARETQYFGPGTRLLVL.

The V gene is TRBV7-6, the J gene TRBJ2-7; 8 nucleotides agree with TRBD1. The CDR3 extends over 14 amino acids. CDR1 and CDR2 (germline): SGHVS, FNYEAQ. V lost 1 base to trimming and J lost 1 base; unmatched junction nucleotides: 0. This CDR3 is CASSLGDRSYEQYF. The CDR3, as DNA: TGTGCCAGCAGCTTAGGGGACAGGTCCTACGAGCAGTACTTC.

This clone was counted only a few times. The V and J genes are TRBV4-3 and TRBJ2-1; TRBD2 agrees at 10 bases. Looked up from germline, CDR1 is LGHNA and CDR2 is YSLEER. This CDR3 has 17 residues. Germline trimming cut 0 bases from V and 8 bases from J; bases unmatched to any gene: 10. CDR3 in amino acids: CASSQEGGSGRADEQFF. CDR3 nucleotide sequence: TGCGCCAGCAGCCAAGAGGGTGGGAGCGGGAGGGCCGATGAGCAGTTCTTC.

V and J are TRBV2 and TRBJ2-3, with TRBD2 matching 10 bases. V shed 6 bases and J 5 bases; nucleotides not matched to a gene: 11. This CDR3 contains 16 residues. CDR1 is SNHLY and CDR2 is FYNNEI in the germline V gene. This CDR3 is CASSQSGGAGGDTQYF. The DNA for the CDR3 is TGTGCCAGCAGCCAGAGCGGGGGGGCCGGTGGAGATACGCAGTATTTT.

CDR3 sequence (DNA): TGTGCCAGTAGCAACAGGATAAGGGGGAGCTCCTACAATGAGCAGTTCTTC. It yields the protein CASSNRIRGSSYNEQFF. The chain couples TRBV19 to TRBJ2-1, with a weak D call TRBD1 (6 bases). CDR3 length equals 17 residues. From germline, CDR1 is LNHDA and CDR2 SQIVND (reference sequence). Between the trimmed V and J ends, which lost 6 bases and 0 bases, there was a span of 18 bases.

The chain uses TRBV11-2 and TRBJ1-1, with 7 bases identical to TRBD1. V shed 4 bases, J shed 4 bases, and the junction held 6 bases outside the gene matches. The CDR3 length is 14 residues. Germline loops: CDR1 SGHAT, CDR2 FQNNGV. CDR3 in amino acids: CASSSRQGPTEAFF. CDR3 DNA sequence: TGTGCCAGCAGCTCCCGACAGGGTCCCACTGAAGCTTTCTTT.

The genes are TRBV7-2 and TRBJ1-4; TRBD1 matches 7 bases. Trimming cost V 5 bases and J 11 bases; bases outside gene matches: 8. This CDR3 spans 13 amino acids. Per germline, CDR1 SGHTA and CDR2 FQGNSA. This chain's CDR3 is CASSQGVAEKLFF. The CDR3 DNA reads TGTGCCAGCAGCCAGGGGGTGGCTGAGAAACTGTTTTTT.

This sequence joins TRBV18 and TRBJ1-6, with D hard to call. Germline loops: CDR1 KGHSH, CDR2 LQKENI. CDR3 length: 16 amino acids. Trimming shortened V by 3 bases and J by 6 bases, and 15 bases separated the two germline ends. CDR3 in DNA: TGTGCCAGCTCACCCCGGGAGGCAGGACGTAATTCACCCCTCCACTTT. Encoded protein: CASSPREAGRNSPLHF.

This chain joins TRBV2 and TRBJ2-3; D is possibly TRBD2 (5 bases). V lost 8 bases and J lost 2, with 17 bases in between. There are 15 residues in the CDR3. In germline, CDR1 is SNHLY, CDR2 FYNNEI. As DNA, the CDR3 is TGTGCCAGCTCCGCGGAGACTACTATCACAGATACGCAGTATTTT. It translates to CASSAETTITDTQYF. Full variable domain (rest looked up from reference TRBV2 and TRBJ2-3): EPEVTQTPSHQVTQMGQEVILRCVPISNHLYFYWYRQILGQKVEFLVSFYNNEISEKSEIFDDQFSVERPDGSNFTLKIRSTKLEDSAMYFCASSAETTITDTQYFGPGTRLTVL.

Here the CDR3 reads CAWSVRGGTTEAFF. CDR3 DNA: TGTGCCTGGAGTGTACGGGGGGGGACTACTGAAGCTTTCTTT. This rearrangement joins TRBV30 to TRBJ1-1, with TRBD1 as a possible D gene (5 bases). V lost 0 bases to trimming and J lost 5 bases, with 13 bases between them. Per the germline V gene, CDR1 is GTSNPN and CDR2 is SVGIG (reference sequence). The CDR3 extends over 14 amino acids.

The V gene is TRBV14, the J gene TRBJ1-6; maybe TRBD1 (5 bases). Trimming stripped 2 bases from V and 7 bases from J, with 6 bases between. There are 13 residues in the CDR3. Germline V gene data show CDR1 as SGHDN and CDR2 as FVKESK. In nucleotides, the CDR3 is TGTGCCAGCAGCCAACGACAGAATTCACCCCTCCACTTT. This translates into CASSQRQNSPLHF. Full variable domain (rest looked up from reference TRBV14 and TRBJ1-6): EAGVTQFPSHSVIEKGQTVTLRCDPISGHDNLYWYRRVMGKEIKFLLHFVKESKQDESGMPNNRFLAERTGGTYSTLKVQPAELEDSGVYFCASSQRQNSPLHFGNGTRLTVT.

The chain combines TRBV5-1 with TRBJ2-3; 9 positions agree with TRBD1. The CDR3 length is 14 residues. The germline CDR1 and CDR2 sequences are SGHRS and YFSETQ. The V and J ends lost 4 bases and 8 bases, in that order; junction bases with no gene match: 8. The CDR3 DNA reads TGCGCCAGCAGCGCGGGACAGGGTCGGGGTACGCAGTATTTT. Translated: CASSAGQGRGTQYF.

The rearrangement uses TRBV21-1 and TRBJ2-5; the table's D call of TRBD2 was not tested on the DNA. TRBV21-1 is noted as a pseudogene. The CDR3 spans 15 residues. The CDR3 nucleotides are TGTGCCAGCAGAAAGGGAGGGGTTCGCCAAGAGACCCAGTACTTC. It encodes CASRKGGVRQETQYF.

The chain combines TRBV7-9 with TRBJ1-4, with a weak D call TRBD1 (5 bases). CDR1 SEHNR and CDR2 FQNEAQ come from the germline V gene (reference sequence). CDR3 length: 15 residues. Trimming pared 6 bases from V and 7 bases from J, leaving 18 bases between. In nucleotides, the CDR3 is TGTGCCAGCAGTCCACCCCGGGGCGGGGGTGAAAAACTGTTTTTT. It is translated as CASSPPRGGGEKLFF.